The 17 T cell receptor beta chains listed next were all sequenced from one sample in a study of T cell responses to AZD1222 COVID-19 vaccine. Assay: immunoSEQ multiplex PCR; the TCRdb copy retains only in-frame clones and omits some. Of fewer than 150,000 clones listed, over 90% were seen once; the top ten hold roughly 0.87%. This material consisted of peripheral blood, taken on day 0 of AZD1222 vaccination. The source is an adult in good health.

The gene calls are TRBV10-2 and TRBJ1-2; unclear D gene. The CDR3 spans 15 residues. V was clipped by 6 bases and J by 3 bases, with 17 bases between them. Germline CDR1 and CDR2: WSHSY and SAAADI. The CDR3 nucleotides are TGCGCCAGCAGGCCATACAAAGGCGGCTACTATGGCTACACCTTC. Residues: CASRPYKGGYYGYTF.

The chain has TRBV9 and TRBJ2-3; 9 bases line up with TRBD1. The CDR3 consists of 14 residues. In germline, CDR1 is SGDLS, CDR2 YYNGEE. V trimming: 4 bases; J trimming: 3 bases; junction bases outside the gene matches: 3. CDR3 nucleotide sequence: TGTGCCAGCAGCTCGGGACAGGGAACAGATACGCAGTATTTT. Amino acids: CASSSGQGTDTQYF.

CDR3 nucleotides: TGTGCCAGCAGCCCGACTAGCGTTAGCTCCTACAATGAGCAGTTCTTC. It encodes CASSPTSVSSYNEQFF. V usage is TRBV5-5 and J usage is TRBJ2-1; 8 positions match TRBD2. Germline V CDR1 and CDR2: SGHKS, YYEKEE (reference sequence). V was clipped by 4 bases and J by 0 bases; unmatched bases: 6. This CDR3 has 16 residues.

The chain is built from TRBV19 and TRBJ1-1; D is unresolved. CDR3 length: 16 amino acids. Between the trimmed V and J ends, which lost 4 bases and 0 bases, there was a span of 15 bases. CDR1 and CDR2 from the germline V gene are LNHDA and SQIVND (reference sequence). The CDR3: CASSRWRGVLNTEAFF. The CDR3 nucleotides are TGTGCCAGTAGTAGGTGGCGGGGAGTATTGAACACTGAAGCTTTCTTT.

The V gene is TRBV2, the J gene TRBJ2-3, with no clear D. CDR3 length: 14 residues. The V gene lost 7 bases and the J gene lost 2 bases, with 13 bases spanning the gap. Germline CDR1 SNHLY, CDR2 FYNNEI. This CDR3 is CASKTARNTDTQYF. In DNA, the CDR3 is TGTGCCAGCAAGACCGCAAGGAACACAGATACGCAGTATTTT.

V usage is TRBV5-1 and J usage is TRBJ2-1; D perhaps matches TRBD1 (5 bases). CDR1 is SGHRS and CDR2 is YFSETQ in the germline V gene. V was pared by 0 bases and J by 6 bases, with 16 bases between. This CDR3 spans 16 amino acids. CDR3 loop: CASSLGFGAWGNEQFF. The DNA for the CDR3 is TGCGCCAGCAGCTTGGGTTTTGGGGCTTGGGGCAATGAGCAGTTCTTC.

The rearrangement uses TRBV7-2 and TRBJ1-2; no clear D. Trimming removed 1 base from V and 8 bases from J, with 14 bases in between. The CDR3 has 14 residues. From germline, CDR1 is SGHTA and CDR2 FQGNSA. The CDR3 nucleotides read TGTGCCAGCAGCTTAGGTGGACTGGGCCGGGGCTACACCTTC. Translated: CASSLGGLGRGYTF.

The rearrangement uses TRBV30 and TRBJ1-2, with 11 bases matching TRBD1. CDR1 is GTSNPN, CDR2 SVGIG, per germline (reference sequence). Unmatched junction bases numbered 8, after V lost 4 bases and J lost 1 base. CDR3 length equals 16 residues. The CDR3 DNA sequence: TGTGCCTGGAATTCGGACAGGGGGCTCTTTAACTATGGCTACACCTTC. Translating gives CAWNSDRGLFNYGYTF.

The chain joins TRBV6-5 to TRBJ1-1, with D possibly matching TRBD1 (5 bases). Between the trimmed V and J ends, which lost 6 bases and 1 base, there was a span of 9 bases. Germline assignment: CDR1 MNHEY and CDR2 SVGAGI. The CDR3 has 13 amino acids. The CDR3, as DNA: TGTGCCAGCAGCACCAGGGCGAACACTGAAGCTTTCTTT. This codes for CASSTRANTEAFF.

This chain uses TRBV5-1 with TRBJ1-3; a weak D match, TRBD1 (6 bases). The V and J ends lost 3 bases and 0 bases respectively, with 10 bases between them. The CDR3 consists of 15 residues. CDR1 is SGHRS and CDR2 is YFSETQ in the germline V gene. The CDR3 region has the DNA TGCGCCAGCAGCTCCGGGACACACTCTGGAAACACCATATATTTT. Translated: CASSSGTHSGNTIYF.

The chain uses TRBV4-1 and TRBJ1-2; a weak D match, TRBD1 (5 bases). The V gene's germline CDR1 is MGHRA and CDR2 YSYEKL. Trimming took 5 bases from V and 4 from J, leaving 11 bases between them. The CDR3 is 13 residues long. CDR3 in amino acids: CASSYQGAYGYTF. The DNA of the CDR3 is TGCGCCAGCAGCTATCAGGGAGCCTATGGCTACACCTTC.

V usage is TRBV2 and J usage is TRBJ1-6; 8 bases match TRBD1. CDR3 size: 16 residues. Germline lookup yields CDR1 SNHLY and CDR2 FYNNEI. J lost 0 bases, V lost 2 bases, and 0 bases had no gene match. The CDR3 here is CASSETGGSYNSPLHF. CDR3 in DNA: TGTGCCAGCAGTGAAACAGGGGGCTCCTATAATTCACCCCTCCACTTT.

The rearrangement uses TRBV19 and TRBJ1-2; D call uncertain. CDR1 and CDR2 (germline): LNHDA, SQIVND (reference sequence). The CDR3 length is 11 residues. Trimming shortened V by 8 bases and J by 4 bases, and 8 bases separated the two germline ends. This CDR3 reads CASGTSYGYTF. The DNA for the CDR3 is TGTGCCAGTGGCACGAGCTATGGCTACACCTTC.

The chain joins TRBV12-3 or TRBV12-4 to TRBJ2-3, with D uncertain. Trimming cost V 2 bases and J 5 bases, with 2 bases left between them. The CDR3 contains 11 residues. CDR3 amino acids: CASSLLDTQYF. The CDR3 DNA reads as TGTGCCAGCAGTTTATTAGATACGCAGTATTTT.

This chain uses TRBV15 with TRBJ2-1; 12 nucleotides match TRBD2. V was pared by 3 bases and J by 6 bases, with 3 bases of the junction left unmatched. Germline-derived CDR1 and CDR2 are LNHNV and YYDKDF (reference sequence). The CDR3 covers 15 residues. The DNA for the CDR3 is TGTGCCACCAGCAGCCTAGCGGGGGGGCTCAATGAGCAGTTCTTC. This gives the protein CATSSLAGGLNEQFF.

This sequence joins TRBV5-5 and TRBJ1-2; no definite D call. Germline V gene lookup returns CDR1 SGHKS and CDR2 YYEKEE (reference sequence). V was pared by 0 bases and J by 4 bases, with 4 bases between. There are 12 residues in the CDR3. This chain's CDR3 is CASSLEAYGYTF. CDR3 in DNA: TGTGCCAGCAGCTTGGAGGCCTATGGCTACACCTTC. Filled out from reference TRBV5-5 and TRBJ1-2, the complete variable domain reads DAGVTQSPTHLIKTRGQQVTLRCSPISGHKSVSWYQQVLGQGPQFIFQYYEKEERGRGNFPDRFSARQFPNYSSELNVNALLLGDSALYLCASSLEAYGYTFGSGTRLTVV.

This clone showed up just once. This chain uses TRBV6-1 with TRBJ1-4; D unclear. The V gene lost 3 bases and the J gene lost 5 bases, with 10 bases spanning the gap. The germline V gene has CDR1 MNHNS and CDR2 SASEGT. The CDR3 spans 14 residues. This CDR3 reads CASSDTRQNEKLFF. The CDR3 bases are TGTGCCAGCAGTGATACCAGACAAAATGAAAAACTGTTTTTT.